The 21 T cell receptor beta chains below come from one sample, sequenced in a study of blood T cell repertoires in COVID-19. Only in-frame clones appear in the TCRdb table, and some are missing; sequencing was by immunoSEQ multiplex PCR. The table has around 85,000 clones, about 82% seen once; the top ten hold 7.5% to 9.5%. The sequencing input was peripheral blood. The receptor set was obtained from a man aged 45 to 65 with active COVID-19.

CDR3 residues: CASSQRLSGGSISNQPQHF. Written as DNA, the CDR3 is TGCGCCAGCAGCCAAAGACTCAGCGGGGGGTCGATAAGCAATCAGCCCCAGCATTTT. This chain joins TRBV4-1 and TRBJ1-5; tentative D call: TRBD1 (5 bases). CDR3 length: 19 amino acids. V was cut by 2 bases and J by 1 base, with 21 bases left in between. Germline CDR1 MGHRA, CDR2 YSYEKL.

J is TRBJ2-7 and V is TRBV30; TRBD2 matches 9 bases. The length of the CDR3 is 13 residues. Germline CDR1 and CDR2: GTSNPN and SVGIG (reference sequence). V lost 4 bases, J lost 0 bases, and 1 base stayed unmatched. The CDR3 here is CAWTSGDSYEQYF. The CDR3 nucleotides are TGTGCCTGGACTAGCGGGGACTCCTACGAGCAGTACTTC.

DNA for the CDR3: TGTGCCAGCAGCCCTAGGGGGGGGACGAGGTACGAGCAGTACTTC. It is translated as CASSPRGGTRYEQYF. The rearrangement uses TRBV7-3 and TRBJ2-7, with D perhaps matching TRBD2 (7 bases). Germline V gene data show CDR1 as SGHTA and CDR2 as FQGTGA. Trimming removed 5 bases from V and 4 bases from J, with 18 bases in between. The CDR3 sequence is 15 residues long.

The genes are TRBV3-1 (or the pseudogene TRBV3-2) and TRBJ2-7; possible D gene TRBD2, 5 bases. V was pared by 0 bases and J by 7 bases, with 22 bases between. Per germline, CDR1 LGHDT and CDR2 YNNKEL (reference sequence). This CDR3 is 17 amino acids long. The CDR3 sequence: CASSQDPWGGSKSEQYF. The CDR3 DNA reads TGTGCCAGCAGCCAAGATCCTTGGGGTGGGAGTAAGTCTGAGCAGTACTTC.

V and J are TRBV3-1 (or the pseudogene TRBV3-2) and TRBJ2-2; D is ambiguous. This CDR3 has 15 amino acids. The V and J ends lost 7 bases and 5 bases respectively, with 17 bases between them. The germline gives CDR1 LGHDT, CDR2 YNNKEL (reference sequence). Here the CDR3 DNA reads TGTGCCAGCACCACAAGTGCGGAGAGGACCGGGGAGCTGTTTTTT. Its translation: CASTTSAERTGELFF.

The chain joins TRBV6-5 to TRBJ2-7, with 9 bases aligning to TRBD1. From germline, CDR1 is MNHEY and CDR2 SVGAGI. The junction had 7 bases not matched to a gene; V was cut back by 0 bases and J by 7 bases. The CDR3 runs 15 residues. As DNA, the CDR3 is TGTGCCAGCAGTTACTCCACAGGGGGCGTGGGGGAGCAGTACTTC. This encodes CASSYSTGGVGEQYF.

V gene TRBV7-2 combines with J gene TRBJ2-2; 7 bases fit TRBD1. CDR3 length equals 15 residues. V shed 10 bases, J shed 13 bases, and the junction held 21 bases outside the gene matches. Germline CDR1 SGHTA, CDR2 FQGNSA. Written as DNA, the CDR3 is TGTGCCACAAATAGGGACAGAGGAGACCGGGGATCGCTGTTTTTT. Its translation is CATNRDRGDRGSLFF.

CDR3 in amino acids: CASSQDRAGRPWDTQYF. The CDR3 DNA follows: TGCGCCAGCAGCCAAGATCGCGCGGGGCGGCCCTGGGATACGCAGTATTTT. The chain recombines TRBV4-3 with TRBJ2-3; possibly TRBD2 for D (6 bases). V lost 0 bases to trimming and J lost 6 bases, with 19 bases between them. There are 17 residues in the CDR3. Germline CDR1 is LGHNA and CDR2 is YSLEER.

This sequence joins TRBV7-2 and TRBJ1-6; 8 bases agree with TRBD1. J lost 12 bases, V lost 4 bases, and 8 bases had no gene match. Per germline, CDR1 SGHTA and CDR2 FQGNSA. The CDR3 length is 14 residues. CDR3 in DNA: TGTGCCAGCAGCTCGGACAGGGAGAGGGAACCCCTCCACTTT. Amino acids: CASSSDREREPLHF.

The genes are TRBV28 and TRBJ2-7; a weak D match, TRBD2 (5 bases). The ends were cut back, 6 bases at V and 3 bases at J, with 12 bases in the middle. CDR1 is MDHEN, CDR2 SYDVKM, per germline. The CDR3 has 13 residues. CDR3 loop: CASRPGGVYEQYF. Here the CDR3 DNA reads TGTGCCAGCAGGCCTGGAGGCGTCTACGAGCAGTACTTC.

This clone was recorded only once. V gene TRBV10-1 combines with J gene TRBJ1-1; 7 bases line up with TRBD1. J gave up 1 base and V 6 bases, and 2 bases lay outside the gene matches. The CDR3 is 13 amino acids. CDR1 WNHNN and CDR2 SYGVQD come from the germline V gene (reference sequence). The CDR3 DNA reads TGCGCCAGCAGGGACAGGCCGAACACTGAAGCTTTCTTT. This codes for CASRDRPNTEAFF.

The rearrangement links TRBV7-2 to TRBJ2-2; 8 bases are shared with TRBD1. This CDR3 is built from 17 residues. Germline V CDR1 and CDR2: SGHTA, FQGNSA. After removal of 2 bases from V and 4 bases from J, the junction contained 9 bases not matched to a gene. CDR3 bases: TGTGCCAGCAGCTTAAGATTAAGGACAGGGCCCACCGGGGAGCTGTTTTTT. Amino acid sequence: CASSLRLRTGPTGELFF.

The chain combines TRBV25-1 with TRBJ2-2, with a possible D match to TRBD1 (5 bases). Germline V gene sequence: CDR1 MGHDK, CDR2 SYGVNS. V was pared by 1 base and J by 7 bases, with 13 bases between. The CDR3 is 15 residues long. CDR3 in DNA: TGTGCCAGCAGTGAATCAGGGATGCAGAGCGGGGAGCTGTTTTTT. Amino acids: CASSESGMQSGELFF.

The chain combines TRBV9 with TRBJ2-3; no definite D call. Germline CDR1 is SGDLS and CDR2 is YYNGEE. V gave up 5 bases and J gave up 1 base, with 8 bases separating them. The CDR3 length is 13 residues. The CDR3 nucleotides are TGTGCCAGCAGGAGCGAAGGCACAGATACGCAGTATTTT. Amino acids: CASRSEGTDTQYF. Looking up the rest from reference TRBV9 and TRBJ2-3 gives the full variable domain: DSGVTQTPKHLITATGQRVTLRCSPRSGDLSVYWYQQSLDQGLQFLIQYYNGEERAKGNILERFSAQQFPDLHSELNLSSLELGDSALYFCASRSEGTDTQYFGPGTRLTVL.

In its sample, this clone was seen a few times. The rearrangement links TRBV19 to TRBJ1-5; no clear D. Trimming stripped 1 base from V and 1 base from J, with 8 bases between. The CDR3 contains 15 residues. Germline loops: CDR1 LNHDA, CDR2 SQIVND (reference sequence). The CDR3 protein is CASSIAEGSNQPQHF. CDR3 nucleotide sequence: TGTGCCAGTAGTATAGCGGAGGGAAGCAATCAGCCCCAGCATTTT.

The V gene is TRBV12-3 or TRBV12-4, the J gene TRBJ2-3; TRBD1 agrees at 8 bases. The J segment lost 9 bases and the V segment lost 6 bases, leaving 8 bases of the junction unmatched. The CDR3 is made up of 13 amino acids. CDR3 DNA: TGTGCCAGCAGCCGAGAACAGGGGGAAACGCAGTATTTT. This sequence encodes CASSREQGETQYF.

The genes are TRBV12-3 or TRBV12-4 and TRBJ2-3; a weak D match, TRBD1 (6 bases). The V end was cut by 7 bases, the J end by 3 bases, with 11 bases between. The length of the CDR3 is 13 residues. The CDR3 bases are TGTGCCAGCACCCCCACAGGGACAGATACGCAGTATTTT. Translated, it gives CASTPTGTDTQYF.

The chain links TRBV28 to TRBJ1-1; 11 positions agree with TRBD1. The CDR3 covers 15 residues. Trimming removed 8 bases from V and 4 bases from J; junction bases left unmatched: 9. Germline assignment: CDR1 MDHEN and CDR2 SYDVKM. The CDR3 spells CASGESGTGGTEAFF. The CDR3 coding sequence is TGTGCCAGCGGGGAATCCGGGACAGGGGGCACTGAAGCTTTCTTT.

This chain connects TRBV2 to TRBJ1-2, with 10 positions matching TRBD1. Germline CDR1 reads SNHLY; CDR2 reads FYNNEI. Trimming removed 1 base from V and 2 bases from J; junction bases left unmatched: 1. This CDR3 comprises 15 residues. Here the CDR3 reads CASSEEGQGNYGYTF. In nucleotides, the CDR3 is TGTGCCAGCAGTGAAGAGGGACAGGGGAACTATGGCTACACCTTC.

This clone was seen more than once but under ten times. The V and J genes are TRBV9 and TRBJ2-2, with D possibly being TRBD1 (5 bases). The CDR3 contains 16 residues. V was clipped by 0 bases and J by 3 bases, with 12 bases between them. Germline-derived CDR1 and CDR2 are SGDLS and YYNGEE. The DNA of the CDR3 is TGTGCCAGCAGCGTAGAAGGGCAGGGCGACACCGGGGAGCTGTTTTTT. Its translation is CASSVEGQGDTGELFF.

The J gene is TRBJ2-1, the V gene TRBV7-2; D remains ambiguous. Looked up from germline, CDR1 is SGHTA and CDR2 is FQGNSA. V was cut by 0 bases and J by 7 bases, with 13 bases left in between. CDR3 size: 15 residues. The CDR3 sequence: CASSLAPQVWNEQFF. CDR3 nucleotide sequence: TGTGCCAGCAGCTTAGCGCCTCAGGTTTGGAATGAGCAGTTCTTC.